This T cell receptor beta chain was profiled in a study of OX40 agonist ivuxolimab in advanced cancers. Study-wide background: Partial responses, seen in three patients, involved one hepatocellular carcinoma and two cutaneous melanomas. Study-wide results and limits: Expanded peripheral T-cell antigen specificity went undetermined. More expanded clones were found, on average, in CD8+ than in CD4+ T cells.

Peripheral blood came from all dose cohorts at three timepoints. The CDR3 covers 15 residues. CDR1 is MNHEY, CDR2 SVGAGI, per germline. Trimming pared 0 bases from V and 0 bases from J, leaving 8 bases between. A word on this clone: Its target is not known.

Data came from immunoSEQ multiplex PCR; TCRdb stores just in-frame clones and leaves some out. The sample carries about 41,000 clones, approximately 90% recorded once. This material consisted of CD4+ or CD8+ T cells sorted from blood, taken in a trial of the OX40 agonist ivuxolimab. The chain uses TRBV6-5 and TRBJ1-2; a possible D gene is TRBD1 (5 bases). The receptor was isolated from an adult with an advanced solid tumor such as melanoma, head and neck, liver or kidney cancer. In DNA, the CDR3 is TGTGCCAGCAGTTACTCGGGGGGATCTAACTATGGCTACACCTTC. Residues: CASSYSGGSNYGYTF.